This T cell receptor (beta chain) was profiled in a study of T-cell reconstitution after alpha-beta-depleted transplantation in children. The TCRbeta library was prepared with unique molecular identifiers. In TCRdb, the PCR reads were re-called with MiXCR into one record per CDR3 protein. The table has about 420,000 distinct CDR3 sequences, approximately 11% seen once. CDR3 length: 14 residues. Germline CDR1 and CDR2: MNHEY and SVGEGT. V lost 6 bases and J lost 6, with 18 bases in between. This clonotype turned up a few times. This sequence was found in a human donor who donated a stem cell graft to a child with acute myeloid leukemia. The chain is built from TRBV6-2 or TRBV6-3 and TRBJ2-7; D is possibly TRBD1 (5 bases). This specimen consisted of PBMCs from the stem cell graft donor, obtained from the stem cell graft. The CDR3 DNA reads as TGTGCCAGCAGCTTCCCCGAAGGGGTGGGCGAGCAGTACTTC. This sequence encodes CASSFPEGVGEQYF.